Given below is one TCR beta chain in context. The antigen it binds to is not known. No much larger clonotype is one base removed from it; base qualities were not supplied. The junction carries 10 bases between V and J, which are trimmed by 6 bases and 2 bases respectively. According to the germline V gene (reference sequence), CDR1 reads MNHNY and CDR2 reads SVGAGI. The CDR3 runs 13 residues from the cysteine to the phenylalanine. The read is trimmed to its CDR3 DNA, 39 bases read in frame from base 1. The data originate from a study of blood T cell repertoires in COVID-19 (dated by TCRdb to about 2020). General notes on the study: The collaborator samples originated in the United States, Italy and Spain and spanned the acute and convalescent phases of COVID-19. The material from the prospective study consisted of cDNA or gDNA derived from T cells, B-cell-depleted T cells, or PBMCs. The dataset comprised deeply sampled blood TCRbeta repertoires from subjects exposed to, actively infected with, or recovered from COVID-19. The repertoires were made available in a free public database intended to serve as a resource for research on the immune response to SARS-CoV-2. Samples came from the ongoing ImmuneRACE study (first 160 participants) plus 1,254 subjects from 6 global collaborators. The sample metadata nearly always contained a de-identified subject ID, COVID-19 status, age in years and sex. HLA class I and class II types, where available, came from metadata supplied by the sample provider rather than from assay-based typing. Broader findings and caveats from the paper: Clinical and demographic metadata were provided uncurated, with the amount varying by source and participant.

The collaborating institutions used their own protocols to collect whole blood in K2EDTA tubes. For TCRbeta analysis, collaborator samples were shipped as frozen whole blood, as isolated PBMCs, or as DNA extracted from either sample type. TCRbeta CDR3 regions were amplified from genomic DNA by means of the immunoSEQ Assay, a bias-controlled multiplex PCR. In the authors' own workflow: The number of nucleated cells in each sample was estimated from the amplification of reference gene primers within the assay. To quantify the absolute abundance of each unique TCRbeta CDR3 rearrangement, sequence reads were collapsed and filtered. For each sample, productive Simpson clonality was calculated as the square root of Simpson's diversity index across productive rearrangements. TCRdb's version of the immuneACCESS table is confined to in-frame rearrangements and falls short of the full clone set. An unresolved V gene accounts for under half of the shortfall where checked; the remainder is of unknown origin. From that table come the V and J calls and clone size; the DNA was used to work out D and trimming. The sample table shows 250,000 or so clones, and 88% are seen once. The ten most abundant clones make up about 1.3% of the sample.

The rearranged segments are TRBV6-6 and TRBJ1-2; there is no confident call for the D gene. This clonotype was sampled from a man of 80 years or more with acute or convalescent COVID-19. The source material was peripheral blood. The nucleotide sequence is given as TGTGCCAGCAGCCCCGTGGGCAACTATGGCTACACCTTC. Its translation is CASSPVGNYGYTF.